This T cell receptor (beta chain) was retrieved from a study of CD8 T cells in Susac syndrome. CDR1 is MNHEY and CDR2 is SVGAGI in the germline V gene. The CDR3 spans 14 residues. Trimming at V came to 2 bases and at J to 8 bases, leaving 1 base not matched to a gene. Random hexamers were used to reverse transcribe roughly 0.5 to 1 ug of RNA. MiXCR, run by TCRdb on the immunoSEQ multiplex PCR reads, gives a single entry per CDR3 protein. Of about 120,000 distinct CDR3 sequences in the sample, 94% are singletons; the top ten hold about 0.089%. Sequencing of TCR beta drew on CD8+ and CD4+ T cells from blood.

The rearrangement links TRBV6-5 to TRBJ1-6, with 9 bases aligning to TRBD1. This TCR derives from a human donor in good health. The sample taken for sequencing was CD4+ T cells from PBMCs. CDR3 protein: CASSYRTGDSPLHF. DNA for the CDR3: TGTGCCAGCAGTTACCGGACAGGGGATTCACCCCTCCACTTT.